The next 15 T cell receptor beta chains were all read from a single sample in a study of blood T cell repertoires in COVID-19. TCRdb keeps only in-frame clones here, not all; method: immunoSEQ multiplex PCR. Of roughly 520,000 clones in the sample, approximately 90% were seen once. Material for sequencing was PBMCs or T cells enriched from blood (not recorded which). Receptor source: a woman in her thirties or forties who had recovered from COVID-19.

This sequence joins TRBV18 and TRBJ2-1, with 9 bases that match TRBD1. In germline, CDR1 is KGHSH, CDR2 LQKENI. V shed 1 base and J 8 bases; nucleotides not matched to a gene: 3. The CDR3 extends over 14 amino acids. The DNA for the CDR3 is TGTGCCAGCTCACCACGGACAGGGGAAGATGAGCAGTTCTTC. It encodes CASSPRTGEDEQFF.

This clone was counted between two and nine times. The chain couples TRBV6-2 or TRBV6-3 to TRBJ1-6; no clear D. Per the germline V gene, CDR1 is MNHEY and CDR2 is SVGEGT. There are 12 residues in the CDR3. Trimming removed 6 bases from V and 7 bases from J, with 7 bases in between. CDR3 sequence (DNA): TGTGCCAGCAGCCTCGAGAATTCACCCCTCCACTTT. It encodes CASSLENSPLHF.

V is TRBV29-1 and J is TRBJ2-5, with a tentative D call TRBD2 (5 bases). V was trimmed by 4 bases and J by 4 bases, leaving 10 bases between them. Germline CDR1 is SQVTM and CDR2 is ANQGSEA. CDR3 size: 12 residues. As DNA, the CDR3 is TGCAGCGTTGTCGGGAAGGGAGAGACCCAGTACTTC. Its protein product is CSVVGKGETQYF.

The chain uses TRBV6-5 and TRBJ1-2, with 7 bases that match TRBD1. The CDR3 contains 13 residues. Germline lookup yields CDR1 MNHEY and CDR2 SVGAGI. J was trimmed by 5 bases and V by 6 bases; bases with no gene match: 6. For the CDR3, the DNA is TGTGCCAGCAGCAACAGGGGACAGTATGGCTACACCTTC. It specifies CASSNRGQYGYTF.

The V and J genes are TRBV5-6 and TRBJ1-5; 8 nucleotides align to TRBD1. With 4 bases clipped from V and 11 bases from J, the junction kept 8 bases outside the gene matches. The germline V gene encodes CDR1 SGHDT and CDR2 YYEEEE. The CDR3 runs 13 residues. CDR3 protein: CASSRTGLVSQHF. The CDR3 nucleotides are TGTGCCAGCAGCCGGACAGGGTTAGTCTCCCAGCATTTT.

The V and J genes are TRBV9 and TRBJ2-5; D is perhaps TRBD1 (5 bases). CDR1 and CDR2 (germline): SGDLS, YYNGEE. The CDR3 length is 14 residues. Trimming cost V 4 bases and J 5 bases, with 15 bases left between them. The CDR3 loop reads CASSPKQGFETQYF. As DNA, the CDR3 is TGTGCCAGCAGCCCGAAGCAGGGTTTTGAGACCCAGTACTTC.

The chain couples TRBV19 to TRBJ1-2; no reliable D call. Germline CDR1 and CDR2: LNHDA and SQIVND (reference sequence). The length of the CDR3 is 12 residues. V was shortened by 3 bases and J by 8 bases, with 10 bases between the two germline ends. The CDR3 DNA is TGTGCCAGTAGTATGAGGTTCTGGGGCTACACCTTC. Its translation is CASSMRFWGYTF.

Here the CDR3 reads CASSLDGAPVDSPLHF. The CDR3 DNA follows: TGCGCCAGCAGCTTGGATGGGGCGCCGGTGGATTCACCCCTCCACTTT. V is TRBV5-1 and J is TRBJ1-6; TRBD1 is a possible D gene (5 bases). Looked up from germline, CDR1 is SGHRS and CDR2 is YFSETQ. Deletions cut 0 bases from V and 8 bases from J, with 15 bases between. The CDR3 extends over 16 amino acids.

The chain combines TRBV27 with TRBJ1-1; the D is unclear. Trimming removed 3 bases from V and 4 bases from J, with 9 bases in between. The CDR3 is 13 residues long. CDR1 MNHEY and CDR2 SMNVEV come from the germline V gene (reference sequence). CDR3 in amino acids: CASSFGAGTEAFF. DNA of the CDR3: TGTGCCAGCAGTTTTGGCGCGGGCACTGAAGCTTTCTTT.

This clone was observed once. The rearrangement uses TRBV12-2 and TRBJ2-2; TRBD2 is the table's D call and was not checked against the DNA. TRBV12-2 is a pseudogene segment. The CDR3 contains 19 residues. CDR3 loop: CASRLARGGGIAGTGELFF. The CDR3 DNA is TGTGCAAGTCGCTTAGCCCGGGGGGGCGGAATAGCGGGCACCGGGGAGCTGTTTTTT.

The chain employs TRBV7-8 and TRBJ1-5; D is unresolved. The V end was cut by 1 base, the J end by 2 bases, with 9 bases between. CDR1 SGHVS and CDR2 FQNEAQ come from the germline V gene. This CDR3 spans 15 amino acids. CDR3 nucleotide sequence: TGTGCCAGCAGCTTAGAGACGGAGGGCAATCAGCCCCAGCATTTT. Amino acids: CASSLETEGNQPQHF.

The CDR3 region has the DNA TGCAGTGCTAGGGGCAGGTCTGAAGCTTTCTTT. Translating it yields CSARGRSEAFF. This chain links TRBV20-1 with TRBJ1-1; no clear D gene. Trimming pared 3 bases from V and 6 bases from J, leaving 8 bases between. Per germline, CDR1 DFQATT and CDR2 SNEGSKA (reference sequence). The CDR3 has 11 amino acids.

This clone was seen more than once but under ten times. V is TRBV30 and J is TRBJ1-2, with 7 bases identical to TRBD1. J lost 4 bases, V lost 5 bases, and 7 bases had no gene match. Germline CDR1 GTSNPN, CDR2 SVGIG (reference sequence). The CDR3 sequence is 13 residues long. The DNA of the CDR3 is TGTGCCTGGGCCAGGGACAGACCCTATGGCTACACCTTC. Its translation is CAWARDRPYGYTF.

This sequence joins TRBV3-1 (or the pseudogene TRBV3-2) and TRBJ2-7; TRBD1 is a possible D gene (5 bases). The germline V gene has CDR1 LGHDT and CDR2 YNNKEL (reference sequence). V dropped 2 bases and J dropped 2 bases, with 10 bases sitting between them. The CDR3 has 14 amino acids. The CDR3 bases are TGTGCCAGCAGCCAAAGGGGTGTTCCCTACGAGCAGTACTTC. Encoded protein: CASSQRGVPYEQYF.

The CDR3 here is CATSRDQRGETQYF. The CDR3, as DNA: TGTGCCACCAGCAGAGATCAGCGGGGAGAGACCCAGTACTTC. V usage is TRBV15 and J usage is TRBJ2-5, with TRBD2 matching over 7 bases. The V gene end was trimmed by 0 bases and the J gene end by 4 bases; junction bases not matched to a gene: 2. The CDR3 loop spans 14 amino acids. The germline CDR1 and CDR2 sequences are LNHNV and YYDKDF (reference sequence).